The rows below give T cell receptor beta chains drawn from one sample of a study of shared clonotypes between healthy human individuals. Here immunoSEQ multiplex PCR was the method, and the copy in TCRdb shows in-frame clones only, minus some. Among around 1.4 million clones, 98% to 99% were seen once, and the ten largest hold about 0.34%. What was sequenced was naive CD4+ T cells sorted from blood. The receptor source for this set is a man aged 25 to 45 in good health. Both conserved end residues are part of each CDR3. The D gene is left open where the match is weak. Clone size is shown for a subset of rows, as once, few, many or a class of expanded clone.

clone size: NA; J gene: TRBJ1-1; D gene: TRBD1; V gene: TRBV5-6; CDR3 DNA: TGTGCCAGCAGCCTCAGGGGGCTGAACACTGAAGCTTTCTTT; CDR3 protein: CASSLRGLNTEAFF
clone size: NA; J gene: TRBJ2-5; D gene: TRBD2; V gene: TRBV5-1; CDR3 DNA: TGCGCCAGCAGCTCACGGCAACTAGCGGGAGGGTTTATAGGAGAGACCCAGTACTTC; CDR3 protein: CASSSRQLAGGFIGETQYF
clone size: NA; J gene: TRBJ2-1; D gene: NA; V gene: TRBV7-6; CDR3 DNA: TGTGCCAGCAGCTTAGTAGGGGGATCATACAATGAGCAGTTCTTC; CDR3 protein: CASSLVGGSYNEQFF
clone size: NA; J gene: TRBJ2-6; D gene: TRBD2; V gene: TRBV4-2; CDR3 DNA: TGTGCCAGCAGCCCGAGTGGGGGAGGGTCTGGGGCCAACGTCCTGACTTTC; CDR3 protein: CASSPSGGGSGANVLTF
clone size: NA; J gene: TRBJ2-5; D gene: TRBD2; V gene: TRBV27; CDR3 DNA: TGTGCCAGCAGTTTATTTCGACTAGCGGAAGAGACCCAGTACTTC; CDR3 protein: CASSLFRLAEETQYF
clone size: NA; J gene: TRBJ2-2; D gene: TRBD2; V gene: TRBV9; CDR3 DNA: TGTGCCAGCAGCGTAGGGGGGACTAGCTTCCCCGGGGAGCTGTTTTTT; CDR3 protein: CASSVGGTSFPGELFF
clone size: NA; J gene: TRBJ2-7; D gene: NA; V gene: TRBV18; CDR3 DNA: TGTGCCAGCTCTGAGACTATCAATGCGTACTTC; CDR3 protein: CASSETINAYF
clone size: NA; J gene: TRBJ1-3; D gene: NA; V gene: TRBV25-1; CDR3 DNA: TGTGCCAGCAGTGATCCGAGAAGCTCTGGAAACACCATATATTTT; CDR3 protein: CASSDPRSSGNTIYF
clone size: NA; J gene: TRBJ2-1; D gene: TRBD2; V gene: TRBV18; CDR3 DNA: TGTGCCAGCTCACCAGGCGGGAGCCCCTACAATGAGCAGTTCTTC; CDR3 protein: CASSPGGSPYNEQFF
clone size: NA; J gene: TRBJ1-1; D gene: NA; V gene: TRBV9; CDR3 DNA: TGTGCCAGCAGCGACCCTGTTACAGGGCCTGATTCTGAAGCTTTCTTT; CDR3 protein: CASSDPVTGPDSEAFF
clone size: NA; J gene: TRBJ1-5; D gene: NA; V gene: TRBV19; CDR3 DNA: TGTGCCAGTAGTATTGAAGGACAGTCGGAACAGCCCCAGCATTTT; CDR3 protein: CASSIEGQSEQPQHF
clone size: NA; J gene: TRBJ2-7; D gene: NA; V gene: TRBV19; CDR3 DNA: TGTGCCAGTAGAAGGTTGAAAACCCGACTAAACAGAACGACGACTTCCTACGAGCAGTACTTC; CDR3 protein: CASRRLKTRLNRTTTSYEQYF
clone size: NA; J gene: TRBJ2-3; D gene: NA; V gene: TRBV15; CDR3 DNA: TGTGCCACCAGCAGAGATTGGAAGAATACGCAGTATTTT; CDR3 protein: CATSRDWKNTQYF
clone size: NA; J gene: TRBJ2-2; D gene: TRBD1; V gene: TRBV14; CDR3 DNA: TGTGCCAGCAGCCTGAAGAGGAACAGGGGTCTGGCCACCGGGGAGCTGTTTTTT; CDR3 protein: CASSLKRNRGLATGELFF
clone size: NA; J gene: TRBJ2-1; D gene: TRBD2; V gene: TRBV15; CDR3 DNA: TGTGCCACCAGCAGAGAACCGGCTAGCGGGAGTGGCAATGAGCAGTTCTTC; CDR3 protein: CATSREPASGSGNEQFF
clone size: NA; J gene: TRBJ2-7; D gene: NA; V gene: TRBV30; CDR3 DNA: TGTGCCTGGAGTGGAGCTGGGAACCCCTACGAGCAGTACTTC; CDR3 protein: CAWSGAGNPYEQYF
clone size: NA; J gene: TRBJ2-1; D gene: NA; V gene: TRBV5-4; CDR3 DNA: TGTGCCAGCAGCCCAAAGGGGGTTATGAATGAGCAGTTCTTC; CDR3 protein: CASSPKGVMNEQFF
clone size: NA; J gene: TRBJ2-3; D gene: NA; V gene: TRBV9; CDR3 DNA: TGTGCCAGCAGCCCCGGGACTTCTAGCACAGATACGCAGTATTTT; CDR3 protein: CASSPGTSSTDTQYF
clone size: NA; J gene: TRBJ2-5; D gene: TRBD2; V gene: TRBV5-5; CDR3 DNA: TGTGCCAGCAGCTTGCTAGCGGGTACTTACCAAGAGACCCAGTACTTC; CDR3 protein: CASSLLAGTYQETQYF
clone size: NA; J gene: TRBJ1-2; D gene: NA; V gene: TRBV5-1; CDR3 DNA: TGCGCCAGCAGACCGGGAGGGAACTATGGCTACACCTTC; CDR3 protein: CASRPGGNYGYTF
clone size: NA; J gene: TRBJ2-1; D gene: TRBD2; V gene: TRBV11-2; CDR3 DNA: TGTGCCAGCAGCACAAATCTAGCGGAGCTCTACAATGAGCAGTTCTTC; CDR3 protein: CASSTNLAELYNEQFF
clone size: NA; J gene: TRBJ1-1; D gene: TRBD1; V gene: TRBV5-6; CDR3 DNA: TGTGCCAGCAGCCGGGACAGGCGGGGCGCTTTCTTT; CDR3 protein: CASSRDRRGAFF
clone size: NA; J gene: TRBJ1-2; D gene: TRBD1; V gene: TRBV6-6; CDR3 DNA: TGTGCCGTCAGTAGAACAGGGGGGGGCTACACCTTC; CDR3 protein: CAVSRTGGGYTF
clone size: NA; J gene: TRBJ2-5; D gene: NA; V gene: TRBV2; CDR3 DNA: TGTGCCAGCAGCGAGTCTCAAGAGACCCAGTACTTC; CDR3 protein: CASSESQETQYF
clone size: NA; J gene: TRBJ1-3; D gene: NA; V gene: TRBV7-9; CDR3 DNA: TGTGCCAGCAGCTTAGTCGTGACCCTCTCTGGAAACACCATATATTTT; CDR3 protein: CASSLVVTLSGNTIYF
clone size: NA; J gene: TRBJ1-4; D gene: NA; V gene: TRBV28; CDR3 DNA: TGTGCCACCCGCCGGGGTATGAATGAAAAACTGTTTTTT; CDR3 protein: CATRRGMNEKLFF
clone size: once; J gene: TRBJ2-7; D gene: TRBD2; V gene: TRBV10-3; CDR3 DNA: TGTGCCATCAGTGCAACTAGCGGAGGGTACTACGAGCAGTACTTC; CDR3 protein: CAISATSGGYYEQYF
clone size: NA; J gene: TRBJ2-7; D gene: NA; V gene: TRBV4-2; CDR3 DNA: TGTGCCAGCAGCCAAGTCCCGGTTATAACCTACGAGCAGTACTTC; CDR3 protein: CASSQVPVITYEQYF
clone size: NA; J gene: TRBJ2-5; D gene: TRBD2; V gene: TRBV11-2; CDR3 DNA: TGTGCCAGCAGCTTCGGACTAGCGGGAGGGAGGAGTCAAGAGACCCAGTACTTC; CDR3 protein: CASSFGLAGGRSQETQYF
clone size: NA; J gene: TRBJ2-2; D gene: NA; V gene: TRBV29-1; CDR3 DNA: TGCAGCGTTGCCCGCGGGGTGGACACCGGGGAGCTGTTTTTT; CDR3 protein: CSVARGVDTGELFF
clone size: once; J gene: TRBJ2-1; D gene: TRBD1; V gene: TRBV7-9; CDR3 DNA: TGTGCCAGCAGCTCGATACAGGGGGCGCTAGGTGAGCAGTTCTTC; CDR3 protein: CASSSIQGALGEQFF
clone size: once; J gene: TRBJ2-7; D gene: TRBD1; V gene: TRBV28; CDR3 DNA: TGTGCCAGCAGTTTGGGACAGGAGCCCTACGAGCAGTACTTC; CDR3 protein: CASSLGQEPYEQYF
clone size: NA; J gene: TRBJ2-3; D gene: NA; V gene: TRBV4-3; CDR3 DNA: TGCGCCAGCAGCCAAGATTGGGACAGCGGGGTTTTGGATACGCAGTATTTT; CDR3 protein: CASSQDWDSGVLDTQYF
clone size: NA; J gene: TRBJ2-7; D gene: NA; V gene: TRBV10-2; CDR3 DNA: TGCGCCACCTCTTTCGCTAACTCCTACGAGCAGTACTTC; CDR3 protein: CATSFANSYEQYF
clone size: NA; J gene: TRBJ2-1; D gene: TRBD2; V gene: TRBV5-5; CDR3 DNA: TGTGCCAGCAGAATTCTAGCGGGAGAATCCTACAATGAGCAGTTCTTC; CDR3 protein: CASRILAGESYNEQFF
clone size: NA; J gene: TRBJ2-1; D gene: TRBD1; V gene: TRBV5-1; CDR3 DNA: TGCGCCAGCAGCTGGACCGGGACAGGGGTCAATGAGCAGTTCTTC; CDR3 protein: CASSWTGTGVNEQFF
clone size: NA; J gene: TRBJ1-5; D gene: TRBD1; V gene: TRBV7-9; CDR3 DNA: TGTGCCAGCAGCTCGTGGACAGGGGGCCGCAATCAGCCCCAGCATTTT; CDR3 protein: CASSSWTGGRNQPQHF